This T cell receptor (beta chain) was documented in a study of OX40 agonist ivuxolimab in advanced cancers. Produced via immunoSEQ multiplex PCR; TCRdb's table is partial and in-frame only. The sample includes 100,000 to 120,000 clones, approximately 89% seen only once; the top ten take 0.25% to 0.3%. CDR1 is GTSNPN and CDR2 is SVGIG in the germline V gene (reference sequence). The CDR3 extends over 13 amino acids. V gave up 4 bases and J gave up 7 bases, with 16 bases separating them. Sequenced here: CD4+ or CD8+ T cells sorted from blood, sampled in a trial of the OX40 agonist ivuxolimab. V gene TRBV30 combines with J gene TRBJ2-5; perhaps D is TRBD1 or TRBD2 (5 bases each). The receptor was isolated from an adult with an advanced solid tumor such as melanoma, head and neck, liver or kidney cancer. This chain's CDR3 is CAWTLGSGGTQYF. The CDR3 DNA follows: TGTGCCTGGACCCTGGGATCTGGGGGGACCCAGTACTTC. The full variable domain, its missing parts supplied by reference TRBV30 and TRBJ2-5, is SQTIHQWPATLVQPVGSPLSLECTVEGTSNPNLYWYRQAAGRGLQLLFYSVGIGQISSEVPQNLSASRPQDRQFILSSKKLLLSDSGFYLCAWTLGSGGTQYFGPGTRLLVL.